This T cell receptor (beta chain) was sequenced during a study of T cell repertoires in cytomegalovirus infection. TCRdb passed the reads through MiXCR, listing each CDR3 protein once. The table has some 920,000 distinct CDR3 sequences, roughly 30% seen once. This clonotype occurred a few times. No antigen is known for it. Per the germline V gene, CDR1 is SEHNR and CDR2 is FQNEAQ (reference sequence). V shed 11 bases and J shed 3 bases, with 13 bases lying between them. The CDR3 totals 13 residues. Material: cultured CD8+ T cells from PBMCs, obtained from culture after CMV antigen stimulation. This receptor was identified in a human donor in good health (CMV status not recorded). Some clones in this sample may be carry-over from other donors' samples. The chain has TRBV7-9 and TRBJ1-4, with D tentatively TRBD1 (5 bases). CDR3: CAWGGAANEKLFF. The CDR3 nucleotides read TGTGCCTGGGGCGGGGCGGCTAATGAAAAACTGTTTTTT.